The 7 T cell receptor beta chains presented below share a single source sample, sequenced in a study of blood T cell repertoires in COVID-19. Using immunoSEQ multiplex PCR, the repertoire was profiled, and TCRdb retains in-frame clones only, with some absent. The sample carries about 270,000 clones, around nine tenths recorded once. The material sequenced was peripheral blood. The source of these receptors is a man in his fifties with acute or convalescent COVID-19.

The rearrangement joins TRBV5-4 to TRBJ2-3; the match to TRBD1 covers 10 bases. Germline loops: CDR1 SGHNT, CDR2 YYREEE (reference sequence). This CDR3 is 16 amino acids long. V shed 1 base and J 1 base; nucleotides not matched to a gene: 3. The CDR3, as DNA: TGTGCCAGCAGCTTGAAAGGGACAGGGGGCACAGATACGCAGTATTTT. Residues: CASSLKGTGGTDTQYF.

The chain joins TRBV7-2 to TRBJ2-1; 9 bases agree with TRBD1. The CDR3 is 15 residues long. The J segment lost 6 bases and the V segment lost 0 bases, leaving 3 bases of the junction unmatched. Germline V CDR1 and CDR2: SGHTA, FQGNSA. The CDR3 protein is CASSLAGTGSNEQFF. CDR3 sequence (DNA): TGTGCCAGCAGCTTAGCCGGGACAGGGTCCAATGAGCAGTTCTTC.

J is TRBJ2-7 and V is TRBV5-5, with D tentatively TRBD2 (6 bases). V gave up 2 bases and J gave up 7 bases, with 16 bases separating them. Germline V gene data show CDR1 as SGHKS and CDR2 as YYEKEE (reference sequence). The CDR3 spans 14 residues. The CDR3 nucleotides are TGTGCCAGCAGCTTAGCCAAGGGGACTGGAGAGCAGTACTTC. This codes for CASSLAKGTGEQYF.

V and J are TRBV7-9 and TRBJ2-1; tentatively, D is TRBD1 (6 bases). The CDR3 is 15 residues long. Germline values: CDR1 SEHNR, CDR2 FQNEAQ (reference sequence). V was cut by 5 bases and J by 5 bases, with 16 bases left in between. The CDR3 sequence: CASSRVGAWDNEQFF. The CDR3 nucleotides read TGTGCCAGCAGCCGAGTGGGGGCCTGGGACAATGAGCAGTTCTTC.

V gene TRBV6-5 combines with J gene TRBJ2-1; tentatively, D is TRBD2 (6 bases). The CDR3 has 15 residues. From germline, CDR1 is MNHEY and CDR2 SVGAGI. V lost 5 bases and J 7 bases, leaving 18 bases between the germline ends. The chain's CDR3 is CASSPVGRGPNEQFF. The CDR3 DNA follows: TGTGCCAGCAGTCCAGTTGGGCGGGGTCCTAATGAGCAGTTCTTC.

V gene TRBV5-1 combines with J gene TRBJ2-1, with 10 bases identical to TRBD1. CDR1 and CDR2 from the germline V gene are SGHRS and YFSETQ. V shed 0 bases and J 2 bases; nucleotides not matched to a gene: 5. The CDR3 is made up of 17 amino acids. The CDR3 coding sequence is TGCGCCAGCAGCTTGGAGAGGACAGGGGGGCCCTACAATGAGCAGTTCTTC. Translating gives CASSLERTGGPYNEQFF.

Written as DNA, the CDR3 is TGTGCCAGCAGCGTAGGCGCGGCGGGATACCTCTACGAGCAGTACTTC. This sequence encodes CASSVGAAGYLYEQYF. This chain uses TRBV9 with TRBJ2-7, with D possibly TRBD2 on 6 matching bases. Germline CDR1 reads SGDLS; CDR2 reads YYNGEE. Trimming removed 0 bases from V and 3 bases from J, with 16 bases in between. There are 16 residues in the CDR3.